The sequence of this T cell receptor (beta chain) was determined in a study of T cell responses to AZD1222 COVID-19 vaccine. Whole-study results and caveats: It should be noted that donors were predominantly white British and more often female, and clonal diversity was possibly underestimated. After the peak T cell response, and only then, were repertoires sampled.

TCRdb's copy holds only in-frame clones and misses some; the assay was immunoSEQ multiplex PCR. The sample carries 64,000 or so clones, roughly 84% recorded once. CDR1 SQVTM and CDR2 ANQGSEA come from the germline V gene. The CDR3 sequence is 11 residues long. V gave up 6 bases and J gave up 6 bases, with 10 bases separating them. As to this clone: What it recognizes is unknown.

This clonotype was sampled from an adult in good health. The gene calls are TRBV29-1 and TRBJ2-3; perhaps TRBD2 as D (5 bases). The specimen comprised peripheral blood, sampled on day 0 of AZD1222 vaccination. The CDR3 nucleotides read TGCAGCGTCAGGCCGGGGGATACGCAGTATTTT. The encoded protein is CSVRPGDTQYF.